The entry below gives a single T cell receptor (beta chain) sequence along with its context. A junction boundary mismatches the germline segment, possibly from a read error. The sample is drawn from a study of T cells in Graves' hyperthyroidism and ophthalmopathy. Lactation, pregnancy, other autoimmune disease or uncontrolled infection excluded patients. RNA transcripts yielded amplified TCR beta CDR3 regions. An initial round of RT-PCR targeting the TCR CDR3 relied on the HTBI primer set. TCRdb redid the calling of the multiplex PCR reads with MiXCR, one entry per CDR3 protein. This sample has 450,000 to 600,000 distinct CDR3 sequences, with 14% found just once. This CDR3 region has 15 residues. Germline V lookup: CDR1 DFQATT, CDR2 SNEGSKA (reference sequence).

The rearrangement joins TRBV20-1 to TRBJ1-5; D possibly corresponds to TRBD1 (6 bases). The sequencing sample was made of blood. The clonotype originates from a woman in her thirties or forties with Graves' hyperthyroidism. The CDR3 spells CGARVLQGNNQPQHF. In DNA form, the CDR3 reads TGCGGTGCTAGAGTCCTACAGGGCAACAATCAGCCCCAGCATTTT.